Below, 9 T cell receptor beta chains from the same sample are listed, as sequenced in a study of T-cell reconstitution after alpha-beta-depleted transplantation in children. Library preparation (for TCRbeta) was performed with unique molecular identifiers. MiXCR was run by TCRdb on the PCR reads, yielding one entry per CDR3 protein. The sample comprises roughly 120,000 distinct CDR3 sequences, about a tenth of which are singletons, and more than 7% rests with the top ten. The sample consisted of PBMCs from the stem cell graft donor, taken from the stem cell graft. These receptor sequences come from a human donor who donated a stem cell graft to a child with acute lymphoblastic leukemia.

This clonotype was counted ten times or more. CDR3 sequence reads: CASSLTGMHGYTF. The CDR3 DNA sequence: TGTGCCAGCAGCTTAACAGGGATGCATGGCTACACCTTC. V usage is TRBV12-3 or TRBV12-4 and J usage is TRBJ1-2; possibly TRBD1 for D (6 bases). This CDR3 is 13 amino acids long. The V end lost 6 bases, the J end lost 6 bases, and 14 bases lay between the germline ends.

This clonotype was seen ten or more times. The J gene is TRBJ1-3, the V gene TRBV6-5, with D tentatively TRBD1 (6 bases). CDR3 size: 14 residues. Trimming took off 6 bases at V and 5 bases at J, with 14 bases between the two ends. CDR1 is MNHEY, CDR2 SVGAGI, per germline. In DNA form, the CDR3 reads TGTGCCAGCAGACTTAGGACAGACCGAAACACCATATATTTT. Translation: CASRLRTDRNTIYF.

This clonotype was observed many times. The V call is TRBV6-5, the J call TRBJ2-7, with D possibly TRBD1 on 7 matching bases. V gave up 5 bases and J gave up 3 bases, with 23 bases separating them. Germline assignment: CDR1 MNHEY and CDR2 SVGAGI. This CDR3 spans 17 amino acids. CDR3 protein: CASSPNIYRGLVYEQYF. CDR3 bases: TGTGCCAGCAGTCCGAATATATACAGGGGACTTGTCTACGAGCAGTACTTC.

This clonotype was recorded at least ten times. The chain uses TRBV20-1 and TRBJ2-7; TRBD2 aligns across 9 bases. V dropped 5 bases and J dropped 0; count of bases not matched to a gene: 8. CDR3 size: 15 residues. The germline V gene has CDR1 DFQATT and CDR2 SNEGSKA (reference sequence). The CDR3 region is CSAPTSGQSSYEQYF. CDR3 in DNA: TGCAGTGCTCCCACTAGCGGGCAGAGCTCCTACGAGCAGTACTTC.

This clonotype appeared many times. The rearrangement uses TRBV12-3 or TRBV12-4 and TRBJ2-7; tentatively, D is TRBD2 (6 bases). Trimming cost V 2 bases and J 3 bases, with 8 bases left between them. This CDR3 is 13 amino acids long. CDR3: CASSLIADYEQYF. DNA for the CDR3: TGTGCCAGCAGTTTAATAGCGGACTACGAGCAGTACTTC.

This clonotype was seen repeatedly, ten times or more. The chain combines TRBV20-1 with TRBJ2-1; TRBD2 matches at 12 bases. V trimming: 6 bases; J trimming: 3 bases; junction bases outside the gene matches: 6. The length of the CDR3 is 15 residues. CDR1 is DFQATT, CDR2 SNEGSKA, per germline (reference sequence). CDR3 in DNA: TGCAGTGCAATGGGACTAGCGGGCCTCTACAATGAGCAGTTCTTC. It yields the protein CSAMGLAGLYNEQFF.

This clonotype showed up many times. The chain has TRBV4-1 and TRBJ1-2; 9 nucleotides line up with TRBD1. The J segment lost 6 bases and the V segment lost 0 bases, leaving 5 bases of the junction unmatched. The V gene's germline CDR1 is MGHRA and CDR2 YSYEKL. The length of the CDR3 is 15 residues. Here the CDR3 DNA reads TGCGCCAGCAGCCAAGATGACAGGGGGTGGGATGGCTACACCTTC. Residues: CASSQDDRGWDGYTF.

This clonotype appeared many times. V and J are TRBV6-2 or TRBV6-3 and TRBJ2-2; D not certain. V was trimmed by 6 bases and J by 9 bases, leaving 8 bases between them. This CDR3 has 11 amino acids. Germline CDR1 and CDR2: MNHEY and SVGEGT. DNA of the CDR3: TGTGCCAGCAGCCGAGACAGGGAGCTGTTTTTT. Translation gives CASSRDRELFF.

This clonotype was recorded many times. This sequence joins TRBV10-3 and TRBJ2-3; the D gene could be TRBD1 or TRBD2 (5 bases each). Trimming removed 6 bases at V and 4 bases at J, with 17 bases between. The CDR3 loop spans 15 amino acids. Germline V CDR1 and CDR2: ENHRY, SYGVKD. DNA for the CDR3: TGTGCCATCAGATCCGGGGCCTCCCAGCCAGATACGCAGTATTTT. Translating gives CAIRSGASQPDTQYF.